One and the same sample provided the 4 T cell receptor beta chains below, sequenced in a study of technical replicates of blood from a handful of donors. Repertoires were generated with immunoSEQ multiplex PCR, while TCRdb's copy carries only in-frame clones and drops some. The top ten clones hold roughly 4.5% of a sample with around 73,000 clones, around nine tenths of them seen once. Sequenced sample: PBMCs. The receptors derive from a human donor in good health. Some clones in this sample may be carry-over from other donors' samples.

The chain couples TRBV6-4 to TRBJ1-5, with 7 bases aligning to TRBD1. CDR1 and CDR2 from the germline V gene are MRHNA and SNTAGT. The length of the CDR3 is 13 residues. With 7 bases clipped from V and 7 bases from J, the junction kept 7 bases outside the gene matches. The CDR3 reads CASKDRDGQPQHF. In DNA, the CDR3 is TGTGCCAGCAAAGACAGGGATGGCCAGCCCCAGCATTTT.

The chain uses TRBV27 and TRBJ2-7; possibly TRBD1 for D (6 bases). Germline values: CDR1 MNHEY, CDR2 SMNVEV (reference sequence). The CDR3 consists of 14 residues. V gave up 5 bases and J gave up 2 bases, with 13 bases separating them. The CDR3, as DNA: TGTGCCAGCAGTCAGGGGAGAGAGACCTACGAGCAGTACTTC. Translating it yields CASSQGRETYEQYF.

This clone showed up just a few times. The CDR3 protein is CATSTRTGFSEAFF. The CDR3 DNA reads as TGTGCCACCAGCACGCGAACAGGGTTCTCTGAAGCTTTCTTT. This chain joins TRBV15 and TRBJ1-1; weak D call: TRBD1 (6 bases). Germline lookup yields CDR1 LNHNV and CDR2 YYDKDF (reference sequence). V lost 4 bases and J lost 6, with 15 bases in between. The CDR3 sequence is 14 residues long. Variable domain in full (rest from reference TRBV15 and TRBJ1-1): DAMVIQNPRYQVTQFGKPVTLSCSQTLNHNVMYWYQQKSSQAPKLLFHYYDKDFNNEADTPDNFQSRRPNTSFCFLDIRSPGLGDTAMYLCATSTRTGFSEAFFGQGTRLTVV.

This chain joins TRBV14 and TRBJ2-5; 7 nucleotides align to TRBD1. Germline V gives CDR1 SGHDN, CDR2 FVKESK. Trimming removed 4 bases from V and 3 bases from J; junction bases left unmatched: 14. The CDR3 length is 17 residues. The DNA of the CDR3 is TGTGCCAGCAGCCCCACAGGGGATCTTTACGCCAAAGAGACCCAGTACTTC. Amino acids: CASSPTGDLYAKETQYF.